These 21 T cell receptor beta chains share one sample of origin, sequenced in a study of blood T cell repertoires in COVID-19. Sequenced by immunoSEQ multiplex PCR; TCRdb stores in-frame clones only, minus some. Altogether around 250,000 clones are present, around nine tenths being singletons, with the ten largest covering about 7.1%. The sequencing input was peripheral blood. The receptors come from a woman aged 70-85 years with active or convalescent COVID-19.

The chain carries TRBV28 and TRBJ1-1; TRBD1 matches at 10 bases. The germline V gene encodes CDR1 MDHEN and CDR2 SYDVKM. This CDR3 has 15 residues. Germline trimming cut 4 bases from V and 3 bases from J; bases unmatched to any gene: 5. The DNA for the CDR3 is TGTGCCAGCAGTTACACCGGGACAGGGGACACTGAAGCTTTCTTT. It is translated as CASSYTGTGDTEAFF.

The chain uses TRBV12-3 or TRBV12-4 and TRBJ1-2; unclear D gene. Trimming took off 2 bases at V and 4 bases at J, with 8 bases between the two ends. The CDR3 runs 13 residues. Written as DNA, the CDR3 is TGTGCCAGCAGTTTAAAGAGGCCCTATGGCTACACCTTC. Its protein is CASSLKRPYGYTF.

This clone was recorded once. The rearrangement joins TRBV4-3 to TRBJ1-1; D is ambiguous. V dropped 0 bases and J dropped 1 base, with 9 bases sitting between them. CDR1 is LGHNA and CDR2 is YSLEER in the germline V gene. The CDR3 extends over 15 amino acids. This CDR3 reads CASSQDLGRNTEAFF. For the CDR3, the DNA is TGCGCCAGCAGCCAAGATCTAGGCAGGAACACTGAAGCTTTCTTT.

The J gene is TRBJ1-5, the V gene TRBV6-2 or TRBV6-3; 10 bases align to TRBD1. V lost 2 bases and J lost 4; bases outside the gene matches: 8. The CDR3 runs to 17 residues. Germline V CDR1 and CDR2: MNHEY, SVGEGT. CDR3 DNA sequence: TGTGCCAGCAGTTACAAAGGGACAGGGGTGGGGAATCAGCCCCAGCATTTT. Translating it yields CASSYKGTGVGNQPQHF.

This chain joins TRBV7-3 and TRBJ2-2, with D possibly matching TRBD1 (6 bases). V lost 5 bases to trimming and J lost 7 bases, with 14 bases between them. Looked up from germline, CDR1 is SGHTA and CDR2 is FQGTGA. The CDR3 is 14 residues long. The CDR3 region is CASSTGLDCGELFF. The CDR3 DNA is TGTGCCAGCAGCACAGGGTTGGACTGCGGGGAGCTGTTTTTT.

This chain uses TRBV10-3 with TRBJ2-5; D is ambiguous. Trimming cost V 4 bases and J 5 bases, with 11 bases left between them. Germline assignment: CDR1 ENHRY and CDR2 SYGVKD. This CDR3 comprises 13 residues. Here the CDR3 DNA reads TGTGCCATCAGTGCAAAGCGTCGGGAGACCCAGTACTTC. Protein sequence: CAISAKRRETQYF.

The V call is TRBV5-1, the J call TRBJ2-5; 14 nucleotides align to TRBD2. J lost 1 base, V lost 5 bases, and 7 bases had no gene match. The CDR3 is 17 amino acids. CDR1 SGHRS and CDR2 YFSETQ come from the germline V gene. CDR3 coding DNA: TGCGCCAGCAGTTTCGGGACTAGCGGGGGTATCCAAGAGACCCAGTACTTC. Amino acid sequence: CASSFGTSGGIQETQYF.

The CDR3 nucleotides are TGTGCCACCAGTGATCCGACAGGGAATTATGGCTACACCTTC. This translates into CATSDPTGNYGYTF. This chain joins TRBV24-1 and TRBJ1-2; 7 nucleotides line up with TRBD1. The J segment lost 5 bases and the V segment lost 3 bases, leaving 5 bases of the junction unmatched. This CDR3 comprises 14 residues. Germline-derived CDR1 and CDR2 are KGHDR and SFDVKD.

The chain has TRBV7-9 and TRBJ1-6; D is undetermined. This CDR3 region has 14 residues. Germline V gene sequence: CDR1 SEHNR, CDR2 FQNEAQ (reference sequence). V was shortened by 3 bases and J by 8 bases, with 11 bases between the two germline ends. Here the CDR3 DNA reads TGTGCCAGCAGCTTTATTGCGGGTTATTCACCCCTCCACTTT. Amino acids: CASSFIAGYSPLHF.

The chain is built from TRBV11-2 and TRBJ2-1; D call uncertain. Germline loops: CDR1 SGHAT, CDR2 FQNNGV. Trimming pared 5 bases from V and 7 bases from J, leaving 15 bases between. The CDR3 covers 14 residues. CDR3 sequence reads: CASSRTSYVNEQFF. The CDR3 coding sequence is TGTGCCAGCAGCCGAACGTCCTACGTAAATGAGCAGTTCTTC.

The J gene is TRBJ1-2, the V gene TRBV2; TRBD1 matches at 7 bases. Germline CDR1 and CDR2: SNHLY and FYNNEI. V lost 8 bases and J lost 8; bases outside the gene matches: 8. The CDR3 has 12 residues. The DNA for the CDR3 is TGTGCCAGCTGGATTGGAGGGGGCGGCTACACCTTC. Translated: CASWIGGGGYTF. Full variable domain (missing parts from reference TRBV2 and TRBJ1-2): EPEVTQTPSHQVTQMGQEVILRCVPISNHLYFYWYRQILGQKVEFLVSFYNNEISEKSEIFDDQFSVERPDGSNFTLKIRSTKLEDSAMYFCASWIGGGGYTFGSGTRLTVV.

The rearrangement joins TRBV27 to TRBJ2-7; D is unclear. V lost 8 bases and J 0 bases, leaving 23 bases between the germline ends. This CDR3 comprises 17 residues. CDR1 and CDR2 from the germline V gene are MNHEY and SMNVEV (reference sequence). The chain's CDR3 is CASSPRPGVTRSYEQYF. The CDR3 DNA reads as TGTGCCAGCTCGCCCCGCCCCGGAGTTACACGCTCCTACGAGCAGTACTTC.

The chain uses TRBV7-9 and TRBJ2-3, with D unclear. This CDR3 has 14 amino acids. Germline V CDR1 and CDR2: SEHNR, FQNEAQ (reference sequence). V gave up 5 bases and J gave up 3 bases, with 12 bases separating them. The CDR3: CASSAATPTDTQYF. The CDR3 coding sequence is TGTGCCAGCAGCGCGGCCACTCCGACAGATACGCAGTATTTT. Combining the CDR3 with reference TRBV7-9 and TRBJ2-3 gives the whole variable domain DTGVSQNPRHKITKRGQNVTFRCDPISEHNRLYWYRQTLGQGPEFLTYFQNEAQLEKSRLLSDRFSAERPKGSFSTLEIQRTEQGDSAMYLCASSAATPTDTQYFGPGTRLTVL.

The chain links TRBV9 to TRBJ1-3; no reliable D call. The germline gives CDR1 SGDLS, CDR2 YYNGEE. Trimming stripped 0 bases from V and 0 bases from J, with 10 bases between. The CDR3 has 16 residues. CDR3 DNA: TGTGCCAGCAGCGTAGGTGAACAGAGCTCTGGAAACACCATATATTTT. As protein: CASSVGEQSSGNTIYF.

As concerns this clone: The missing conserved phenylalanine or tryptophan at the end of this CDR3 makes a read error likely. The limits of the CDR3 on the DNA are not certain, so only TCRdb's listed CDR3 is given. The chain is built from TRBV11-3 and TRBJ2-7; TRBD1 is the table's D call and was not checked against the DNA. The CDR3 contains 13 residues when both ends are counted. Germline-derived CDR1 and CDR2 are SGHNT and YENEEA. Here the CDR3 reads CASTQNAGTAHRS.

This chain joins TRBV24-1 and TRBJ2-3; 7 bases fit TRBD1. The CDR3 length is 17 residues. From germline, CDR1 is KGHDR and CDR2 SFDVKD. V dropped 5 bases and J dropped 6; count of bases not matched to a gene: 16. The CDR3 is CATSGSGTAPFSDTQYF. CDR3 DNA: TGTGCCACCAGTGGATCCGGGACAGCCCCTTTTTCGGATACGCAGTATTTT.

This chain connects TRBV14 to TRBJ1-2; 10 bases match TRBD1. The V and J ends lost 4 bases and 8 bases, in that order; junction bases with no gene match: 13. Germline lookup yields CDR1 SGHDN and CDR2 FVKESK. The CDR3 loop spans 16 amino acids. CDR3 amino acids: CASSLPGQGVQGGYTF. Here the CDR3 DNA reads TGTGCCAGCAGCCTCCCAGGACAGGGGGTCCAGGGCGGCTACACCTTC.

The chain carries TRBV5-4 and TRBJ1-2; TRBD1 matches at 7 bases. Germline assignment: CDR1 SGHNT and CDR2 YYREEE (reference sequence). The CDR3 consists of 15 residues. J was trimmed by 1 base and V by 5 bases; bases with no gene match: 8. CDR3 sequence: CASSQGGVSNYGYTF. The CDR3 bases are TGTGCCAGCAGTCAAGGGGGCGTTAGTAACTATGGCTACACCTTC.

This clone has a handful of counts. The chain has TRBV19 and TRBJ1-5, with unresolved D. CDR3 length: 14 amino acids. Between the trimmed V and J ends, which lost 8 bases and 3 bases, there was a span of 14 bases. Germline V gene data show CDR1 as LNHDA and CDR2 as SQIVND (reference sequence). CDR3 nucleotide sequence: TGTGCCAGTGCCGTGGAGGGTTTCAATCAGCCCCAGCATTTT. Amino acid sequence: CASAVEGFNQPQHF. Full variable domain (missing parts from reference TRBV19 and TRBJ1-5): DGGITQSPKYLFRKEGQNVTLSCEQNLNHDAMYWYRQDPGQGLRLIYYSQIVNDFQKGDIAEGYSVSREKKESFPLTVTSAQKNPTAFYLCASAVEGFNQPQHFGDGTRLSIL.

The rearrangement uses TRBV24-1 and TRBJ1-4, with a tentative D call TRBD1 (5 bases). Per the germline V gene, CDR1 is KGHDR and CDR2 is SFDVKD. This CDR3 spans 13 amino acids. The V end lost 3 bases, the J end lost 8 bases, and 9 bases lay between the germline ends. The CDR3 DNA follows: TGTGCCACCAGTGATGGGCACAGGGAAAAACTGTTTTTT. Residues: CATSDGHREKLFF.

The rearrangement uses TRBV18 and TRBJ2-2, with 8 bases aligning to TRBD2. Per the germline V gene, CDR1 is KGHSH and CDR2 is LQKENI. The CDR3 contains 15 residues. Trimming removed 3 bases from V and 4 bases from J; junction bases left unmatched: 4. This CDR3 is CASSPGTRSTGELFF. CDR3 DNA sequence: TGTGCCAGCTCACCGGGGACTAGAAGCACCGGGGAGCTGTTTTTT.